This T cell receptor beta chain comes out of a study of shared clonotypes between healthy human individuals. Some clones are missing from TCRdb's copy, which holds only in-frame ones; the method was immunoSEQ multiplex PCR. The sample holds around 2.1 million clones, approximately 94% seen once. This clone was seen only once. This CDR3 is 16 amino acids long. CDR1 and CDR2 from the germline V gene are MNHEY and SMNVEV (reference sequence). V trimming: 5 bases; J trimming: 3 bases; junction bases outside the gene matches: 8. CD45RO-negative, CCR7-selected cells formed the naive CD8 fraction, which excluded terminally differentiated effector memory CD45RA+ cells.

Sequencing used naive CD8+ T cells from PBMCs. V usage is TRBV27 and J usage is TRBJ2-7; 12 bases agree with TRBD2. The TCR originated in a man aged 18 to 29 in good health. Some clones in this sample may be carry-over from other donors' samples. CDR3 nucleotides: TGTGCCAGCAGTGGGACGGGACTAGCGGGCCTCTACGAGCAGTACTTC. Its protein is CASSGTGLAGLYEQYF.